This T cell receptor (beta chain) was found in a study of shared clonotypes between healthy human individuals. Study details: For every donor, three CD4 naive, three CD4 memory, two CD8 naive and one CD8 memory plates were used.

Whole-study results and caveats: Owing to a small donor count, the genetic and exposure-history diversity represented was limited.

The CDR3 consists of 15 residues. Unmatched junction bases numbered 6, after V lost 0 bases and J lost 4 bases. Germline CDR1 reads SQVTM; CDR2 reads ANQGSEA. The repertoire was sequenced with immunoSEQ multiplex PCR; TCRdb's copy has only in-frame clones and lacks some. This sample has about 2.1 million clones, with roughly 93% found just once. About this clone itself: Its antigen is still unknown.

The naive CD8 population came from CD45RO-negative cells selected for CCR7, without terminally differentiated effector memory CD45RA+ cells. The chain combines TRBV29-1 with TRBJ2-5; 9 bases are a match to TRBD2. This TCR derives from a man aged 18 to 30 in good health. Some clones in this sample may be carry-over from other donors' samples. Input material: naive CD8+ T cells from PBMCs. The CDR3 coding sequence is TGCAGCGTTGAAGATTTAGCGGGAGATAGAGAGACCCAGTACTTC. This gives the protein CSVEDLAGDRETQYF.